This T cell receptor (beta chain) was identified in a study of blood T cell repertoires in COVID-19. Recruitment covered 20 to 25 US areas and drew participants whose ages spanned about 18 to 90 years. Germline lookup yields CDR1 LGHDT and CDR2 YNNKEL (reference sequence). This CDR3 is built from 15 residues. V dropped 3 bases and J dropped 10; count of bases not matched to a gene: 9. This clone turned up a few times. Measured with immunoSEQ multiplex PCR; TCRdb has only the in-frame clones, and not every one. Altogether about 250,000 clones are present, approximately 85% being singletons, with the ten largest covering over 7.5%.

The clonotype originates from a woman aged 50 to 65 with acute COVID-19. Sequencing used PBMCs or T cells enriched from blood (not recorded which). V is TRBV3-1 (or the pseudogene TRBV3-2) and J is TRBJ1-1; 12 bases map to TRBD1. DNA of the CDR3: TGTGCCAGCAGCCAGCGGGACAGGGGGCGGAGGGTAGCTTTCTTT. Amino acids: CASSQRDRGRRVAFF.